This T cell receptor (beta chain) was identified during a study of early T cells in non-severe SARS-CoV-2 infection. Study-wide context: The authors sequenced bulk RNA from unsorted whole blood, leaving chains unpaired. Overall study results and limits: The study's VDJdb matching favored anti-spike CD8 responses and missed private and CD4 specificities.

Unique molecular identifiers were added to individual cDNA molecules. TCRdb re-derived calls from the 5' RACE reads in MiXCR, one entry per CDR3 protein. This table holds 45,000 to 65,000 distinct CDR3 sequences, approximately 12% found once. This clonotype has a count of ten or more. What it binds is not known. The CDR3 length is 13 residues. Trimming took 9 bases from V and 8 from J, leaving 14 bases between them. Germline V lookup: CDR1 LNHDA, CDR2 SQIVND (reference sequence). V gene TRBV19 combines with J gene TRBJ1-6; TRBD1 might be the D (5 bases). The sample here was whole blood, taken at baseline. This sequence originates from an adult who was a healthcare worker with PCR-confirmed SARS-CoV-2 infection or an uninfected control (not recorded which). CDR3 sequence reads: CASAGTEYSPLHF. The CDR3 DNA reads TGTGCCAGCGCGGGGACCGAGTATTCACCCCTCCACTTT. Full variable domain (missing parts from reference TRBV19 and TRBJ1-6): DGGITQSPKYLFRKEGQNVTLSCEQNLNHDAMYWYRQDPGQGLRLIYYSQIVNDFQKGDIAEGYSVSREKKESFPLTVTSAQKNPTAFYLCASAGTEYSPLHFGNGTRLTVT.